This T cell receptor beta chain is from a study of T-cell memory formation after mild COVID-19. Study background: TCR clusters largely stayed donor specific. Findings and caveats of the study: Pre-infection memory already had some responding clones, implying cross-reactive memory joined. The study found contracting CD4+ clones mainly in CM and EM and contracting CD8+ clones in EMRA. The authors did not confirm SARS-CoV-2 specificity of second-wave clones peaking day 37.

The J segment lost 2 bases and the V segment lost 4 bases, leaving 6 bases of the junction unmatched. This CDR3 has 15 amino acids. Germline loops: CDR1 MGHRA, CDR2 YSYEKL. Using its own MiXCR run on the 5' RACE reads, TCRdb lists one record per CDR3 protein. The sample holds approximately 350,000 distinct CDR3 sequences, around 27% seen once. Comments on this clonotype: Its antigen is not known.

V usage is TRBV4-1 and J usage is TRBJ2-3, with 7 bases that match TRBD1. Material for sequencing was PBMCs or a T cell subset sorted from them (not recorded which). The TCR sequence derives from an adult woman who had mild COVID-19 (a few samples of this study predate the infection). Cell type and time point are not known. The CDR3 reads CASSPTGSDTDTQYF. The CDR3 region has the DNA TGCGCCAGCAGCCCGACAGGGTCTGACACAGATACGCAGTATTTT.